A single sample gave rise to the 27 T cell receptor beta chains below, sequenced in a study of shared clonotypes between healthy human individuals. Data came from immunoSEQ multiplex PCR; TCRdb stores just in-frame clones and leaves some out. Of 2,500,000 or so clones in the sample, roughly 93% were seen once. The sample was naive CD4+ T cells from PBMCs. Subset noted: CD45RA+ positively selected. These receptors were taken from a man aged 18 to 30 in good health. Some clones in this sample may be carry-over from other donors' samples.

The chain is built from TRBV2 and TRBJ2-7; TRBD1 aligns across 7 bases. The CDR3 length is 14 residues. Trimming removed 6 bases from V and 0 bases from J; junction bases left unmatched: 5. Germline CDR1 is SNHLY and CDR2 is FYNNEI. CDR3 region: CASRRDRSSYEQYF. The CDR3 DNA sequence: TGTGCCAGCAGACGGGACAGAAGCTCCTACGAGCAGTACTTC. Together with reference TRBV2 and TRBJ2-7, the CDR3 gives the full variable domain: EPEVTQTPSHQVTQMGQEVILRCVPISNHLYFYWYRQILGQKVEFLVSFYNNEISEKSEIFDDQFSVERPDGSNFTLKIRSTKLEDSAMYFCASRRDRSSYEQYFGPGTRLTVT.

This chain links TRBV27 with TRBJ2-1; 9 nucleotides align to TRBD1. The junction had 17 bases not matched to a gene; V was cut back by 7 bases and J by 10 bases. CDR3 length equals 16 residues. The germline V gene has CDR1 MNHEY and CDR2 SMNVEV (reference sequence). CDR3 nucleotides: TGTGCCAGCACCGTATTGTACAGGGGGCGAGGGGGGGAGCAGTTCTTC. Translating it yields CASTVLYRGRGGEQFF.

The chain links TRBV30 to TRBJ1-6; TRBD1 might be the D (6 bases). The CDR3 is 15 amino acids. Trimming took 1 base from V and 13 from J, leaving 20 bases between them. Germline V gene lookup returns CDR1 GTSNPN and CDR2 SVGIG (reference sequence). CDR3 DNA: TGTGCCTGGAGTGCCAAGTCGAGGGGGGCCGGGCCCCTCCACTTT. This translates into CAWSAKSRGAGPLHF.

V usage is TRBV28 and J usage is TRBJ2-7, with 11 bases that match TRBD2. Germline CDR1 and CDR2: MDHEN and SYDVKM. The CDR3 is 16 residues long. V was pared by 6 bases and J by 3 bases, with 10 bases of the junction left unmatched. The CDR3 region is CASSSIGTSGHYEQYF. The CDR3 DNA reads TGTGCCAGCAGCTCAATTGGGACTAGCGGCCACTACGAGCAGTACTTC.

This sequence joins TRBV6-5 and TRBJ2-7; D might be TRBD1 or TRBD2, each matching 5 bases. Per germline, CDR1 MNHEY and CDR2 SVGAGI. The CDR3 loop spans 14 amino acids. Trimming removed 6 bases at V and 3 bases at J, with 15 bases between. DNA for the CDR3: TGTGCCAGCAGGGAGGACGGGACCGACTACGAGCAGTACTTC. It translates to CASREDGTDYEQYF.

The chain combines TRBV6-5 with TRBJ1-2; unclear D gene. The CDR3 sequence is 14 residues long. Germline V gene data show CDR1 as MNHEY and CDR2 as SVGAGI. The V and J ends lost 6 bases and 4 bases respectively, with 15 bases between them. In DNA form, the CDR3 reads TGTGCCAGCAGGAGATACAGCCTCTTCTATGGCTACACCTTC. It codes for CASRRYSLFYGYTF.

The chain couples TRBV29-1 to TRBJ2-1; 8 bases align to TRBD2. The V gene's germline CDR1 is SQVTM and CDR2 ANQGSEA. V was clipped by 5 bases and J by 4 bases; unmatched bases: 4. This CDR3 is 13 amino acids long. CDR3 sequence: CSVREGPYNEQFF. The CDR3 DNA reads TGCAGCGTTCGGGAGGGCCCTTACAATGAGCAGTTCTTC.

V gene TRBV5-6 combines with J gene TRBJ1-2; perhaps TRBD1 as D (5 bases). The CDR3 extends over 15 amino acids. Looked up from germline, CDR1 is SGHDT and CDR2 is YYEEEE. The V gene lost 0 bases and the J gene lost 5 bases, with 14 bases spanning the gap. CDR3 nucleotide sequence: TGTGCCAGCAGCTTGGGAGGGGAGAGTCCTTATGGCTACACCTTC. This codes for CASSLGGESPYGYTF.

V and J are TRBV4-3 and TRBJ2-3; D ambiguous. The germline gives CDR1 LGHNA, CDR2 YSLEER. The CDR3 extends over 19 amino acids. The V gene lost 0 bases and the J gene lost 2 bases, with 21 bases spanning the gap. As DNA, the CDR3 is TGCGCCAGCAGCCAAGAATATCAGGCACCGGGCCAAATCACAGATACGCAGTATTTT. The encoded protein is CASSQEYQAPGQITDTQYF.

V usage is TRBV28 and J usage is TRBJ2-4; tentative D call: TRBD2 (7 bases). From germline, CDR1 is MDHEN and CDR2 SYDVKM. Trimming took off 3 bases at V and 1 base at J, with 19 bases between the two ends. The CDR3 is 18 residues long. CDR3 amino acids: CASSFRRGPVRAKNIQYF. Here the CDR3 DNA reads TGTGCCAGCAGTTTTCGGCGGGGGCCGGTTCGGGCCAAAAACATTCAGTACTTC. The whole variable domain, filled in from reference TRBV28 and TRBJ2-4, reads DVKVTQSSRYLVKRTGEKVFLECVQDMDHENMFWYRQDPGLGLRLIYFSYDVKMKEKGDIPEGYSVSREKKERFSLILESASTNQTSMYLCASSFRRGPVRAKNIQYFGAGTRLSVL.

J is TRBJ2-7 and V is TRBV4-2, with D possibly TRBD1 on 6 matching bases. V lost 3 bases and J 3 bases, leaving 18 bases between the germline ends. The CDR3 runs 16 residues. Germline values: CDR1 LGHNA, CDR2 YNFKEQ. The CDR3 is CASSQALGQPLYEQYF. Here the CDR3 DNA reads TGTGCCAGCAGCCAGGCACTCGGACAGCCCCTCTACGAGCAGTACTTC.

The chain has TRBV15 and TRBJ1-3, with a possible D match to TRBD1 (6 bases). Germline CDR1 LNHNV, CDR2 YYDKDF (reference sequence). The CDR3 runs 12 residues. V was shortened by 4 bases and J by 8 bases, with 9 bases between the two germline ends. The CDR3 spells CATSKTGDTIYF. CDR3 DNA: TGTGCCACCAGCAAGACAGGAGACACCATATATTTT.

This chain joins TRBV10-3 and TRBJ1-1, with D perhaps matching TRBD1 (6 bases). CDR3 size: 13 residues. Between the trimmed V and J ends, which lost 7 bases and 2 bases, there was a span of 11 bases. From germline, CDR1 is ENHRY and CDR2 SYGVKD. The DNA for the CDR3 is TGTGCCATCACTCCAGGGGTTAACACTGAAGCTTTCTTT. Amino acid sequence: CAITPGVNTEAFF.

This chain connects TRBV25-1 to TRBJ2-7; 9 bases align to TRBD2. Germline lookup yields CDR1 MGHDK and CDR2 SYGVNS. Germline trimming cut 4 bases from V and 6 bases from J; bases unmatched to any gene: 7. The CDR3 is 14 residues long. The CDR3 loop reads CASSVLAGAVEQYF. CDR3 coding DNA: TGTGCCAGCAGTGTCTTAGCGGGAGCGGTCGAGCAGTACTTC.

The V gene is TRBV7-9, the J gene TRBJ2-3, with 13 positions matching TRBD2. V gave up 3 bases and J gave up 3 bases; unmatched junction bases: 12. Germline V CDR1 and CDR2: SEHNR, FQNEAQ (reference sequence). This CDR3 comprises 19 residues. The CDR3 loop is CASSLTRTSGSPMTDTQYF. The CDR3 coding sequence is TGTGCCAGCAGCTTGACTAGGACTAGCGGGAGTCCCATGACAGATACGCAGTATTTT.

The chain links TRBV7-8 to TRBJ2-2; 8 bases agree with TRBD1. The CDR3 runs to 14 residues. Trimming cost V 3 bases and J 6 bases; bases outside gene matches: 3. The germline V gene encodes CDR1 SGHVS and CDR2 FQNEAQ. The DNA of the CDR3 is TGTGCCAGCAGCTTTCAGGACAGGGCCGGGGAGCTGTTTTTT. Translation gives CASSFQDRAGELFF.

V is TRBV7-8 and J is TRBJ1-5; no definite D call. The CDR3 runs to 15 residues. V lost 2 bases and J lost 1, with 9 bases in between. Germline assignment: CDR1 SGHVS and CDR2 FQNEAQ. CDR3 in amino acids: CASSLFGGSNQPQHF. The CDR3 bases are TGTGCCAGCAGCTTATTTGGAGGAAGCAATCAGCCCCAGCATTTT.

This clone was seen a few times. The rearrangement links TRBV4-1 to TRBJ1-3, with 8 nucleotides matching TRBD1. Germline loops: CDR1 MGHRA, CDR2 YSYEKL. The CDR3 extends over 19 amino acids. J gave up 2 bases and V 4 bases, and 16 bases lay outside the gene matches. The CDR3 nucleotides are TGCGCCAGCAGCCCTAGGACCCAGGACAGGGACTATCCTGGAAACACCATATATTTT. This gives the protein CASSPRTQDRDYPGNTIYF.

This chain links TRBV30 with TRBJ1-2; D is unclear. The CDR3 extends over 12 amino acids. The V and J ends lost 4 bases and 6 bases respectively, with 12 bases between them. The germline CDR1 and CDR2 sequences are GTSNPN and SVGIG (reference sequence). CDR3 sequence reads: CAWNLGWNGYTF. The CDR3 bases are TGTGCCTGGAACTTGGGGTGGAATGGCTACACCTTC.

V is TRBV11-2 and J is TRBJ1-2; D is ambiguous. Looked up from germline, CDR1 is SGHAT and CDR2 is FQNNGV. The V end lost 8 bases, the J end lost 2 bases, and 12 bases lay between the germline ends. The CDR3 is made up of 13 amino acids. The DNA for the CDR3 is TGTGCCAGCGCCCGCCCGGGCAACTATGGCTACACCTTC. Translated, it gives CASARPGNYGYTF.

This chain links TRBV27 with TRBJ2-2; possible D gene TRBD1, 5 bases. Germline-derived CDR1 and CDR2 are MNHEY and SMNVEV (reference sequence). The V gene lost 2 bases and the J gene lost 5 bases, with 9 bases spanning the gap. The CDR3 is 14 residues long. The CDR3 region is CASSLIRGTGELFF. Here the CDR3 DNA reads TGTGCCAGCAGTTTAATTAGGGGAACCGGGGAGCTGTTTTTT.

The V and J genes are TRBV5-6 and TRBJ1-5; 10 nucleotides align to TRBD1. V was pared by 0 bases and J by 4 bases, with 4 bases of the junction left unmatched. Germline lookup yields CDR1 SGHDT and CDR2 YYEEEE. The CDR3 has 16 amino acids. CDR3 bases: TGTGCCAGCAGCTTGGCCGGGACAGGGGAAAATCAGCCCCAGCATTTT. This translates into CASSLAGTGENQPQHF.

The chain couples TRBV7-9 to TRBJ1-5, with D possibly matching TRBD1 (6 bases). Deletions cut 5 bases from V and 6 bases from J, with 20 bases between. CDR3 length: 16 residues. Germline V lookup: CDR1 SEHNR, CDR2 FQNEAQ (reference sequence). CDR3 region: CASSRIDSGEGQPQHF. The CDR3 nucleotides read TGTGCCAGCAGCCGGATAGACTCAGGGGAAGGTCAGCCCCAGCATTTT.

The chain is built from TRBV28 and TRBJ1-2; the D gene is possibly TRBD1 (6 bases). Germline V lookup: CDR1 MDHEN, CDR2 SYDVKM. V lost 6 bases and J lost 5, with 19 bases in between. The CDR3 is 15 residues long. CDR3 bases: TGTGCCAGCAGCCTCAGGGGATCCACCTCATATGGCTACACCTTC. The encoded protein is CASSLRGSTSYGYTF.

The chain combines TRBV27 with TRBJ1-5; TRBD1 is a possible D gene (6 bases). CDR3 length: 16 amino acids. The germline V gene encodes CDR1 MNHEY and CDR2 SMNVEV (reference sequence). Trimming took 5 bases from V and 0 from J, leaving 14 bases between them. CDR3 DNA sequence: TGTGCCAGCAGTCCAACGACAGGTTATAGCAATCAGCCCCAGCATTTT. Protein sequence: CASSPTTGYSNQPQHF.

The V call is TRBV18, the J call TRBJ2-1; the match to TRBD2 covers 8 bases. V trimming: 3 bases; J trimming: 2 bases; junction bases outside the gene matches: 6. Germline loops: CDR1 KGHSH, CDR2 LQKENI. The CDR3 runs 16 residues. CDR3 in amino acids: CASSPGTGGPYNEQFF. The CDR3 DNA reads as TGTGCCAGCTCACCGGGGACGGGAGGGCCCTACAATGAGCAGTTCTTC.

V gene TRBV5-5 combines with J gene TRBJ2-1; D is ambiguous. The CDR3 contains 14 residues. Germline V gene sequence: CDR1 SGHKS, CDR2 YYEKEE (reference sequence). V lost 0 bases, J lost 4 bases, and 8 bases lay in between. CDR3 sequence (DNA): TGTGCCAGCAGCTTGGCCCTCAAGTACAATGAGCAGTTCTTC. It encodes CASSLALKYNEQFF.